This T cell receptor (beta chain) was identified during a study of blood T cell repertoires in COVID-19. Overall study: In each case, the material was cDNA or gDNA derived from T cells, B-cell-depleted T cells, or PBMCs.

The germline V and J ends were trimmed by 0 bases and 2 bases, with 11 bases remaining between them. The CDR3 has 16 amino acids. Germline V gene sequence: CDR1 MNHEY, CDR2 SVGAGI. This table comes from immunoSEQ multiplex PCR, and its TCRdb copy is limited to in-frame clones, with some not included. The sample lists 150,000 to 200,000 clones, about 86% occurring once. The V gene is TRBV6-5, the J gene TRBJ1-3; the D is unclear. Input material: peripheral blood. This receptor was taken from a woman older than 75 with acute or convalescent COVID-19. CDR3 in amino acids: CASSYSPYSPGNTIYF. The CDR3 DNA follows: TGTGCCAGCAGTTACTCGCCCTACAGCCCTGGAAACACCATATATTTT.